A selection of T cell receptor beta chains follows, all from one sample in a study. TCRdb re-called the RT-PCR reads with MiXCR, one entry per CDR3 protein. The table lists 550,000 to 750,000 distinct CDR3 sequences, more than 13% of them singletons. The specimen sequenced was memory CD4+ T cells from blood. These receptors were obtained from a female donor in good health, serving as a healthy control. CDR3s include the opening cysteine and the closing phenylalanine or tryptophan. A D gene is named only where the DNA matches it firmly. Expanded clones get a size class; other rows say once, few or many, or leave the size out.

TRBJ2-3,-,TRBV7-3,-,TGTGCCAGCAGCTTACTACCGACGAACACAGATACGCAGTATTTT,CASSLLPTNTDTQYF
TRBJ2-7,few,TRBV10-1,-,TGCGCCAGCAGCGGGACTTCAATCTACGAGCAGTACTTC,CASSGTSIYEQYF
TRBJ2-3,-,TRBV24-1,TRBD2,TGTGCCACCAGTGACCGCCGGGGGGCAGATACGCAGTATTTT,CATSDRRGADTQYF
TRBJ2-3,-,TRBV25-1,-,TGTGCCAGCAGTGGACCTGAAAGCACAGATACGCAGTATTTT,CASSGPESTDTQYF
TRBJ1-2,many,TRBV5-1,TRBD1,TGCGCCAGCAGCTTGGCCCCGGAACAGGGGGCGCATGGCTACACCTTC,CASSLAPEQGAHGYTF
TRBJ1-5,-,TRBV20-1,-,TGCAGTGCTCCGCTATTGGGGGATCAGCCCCAGCATTTT,CSAPLLGDQPQHF
TRBJ1-1,many,TRBV9,TRBD1,TGTGCCAGCAGCGTAGGAGACAGGGCCCTCGGGCGTGAAGCTTTCTTT,CASSVGDRALGREAFF
TRBJ1-1,few,TRBV12-3/TRBV12-4,-,TGTGCCAGCAGTTGGGGCGGGGGGACCAACACTGAAGCTTTCTTT,CASSWGGGTNTEAFF
TRBJ2-2,few,TRBV25-1,-,TGTGCCAGCAGTGAATATGGCCTGGAGACCGGGGAGCTGTTTTTT,CASSEYGLETGELFF
TRBJ2-1,many,TRBV5-1,TRBD1,TGCGCCAGCAGCTTCGAGGGGGCTAATGAGCAGTTCTTC,CASSFEGANEQFF
TRBJ2-4,many,TRBV7-2,-,TGTGCCAGCAGCCGGCGATACTACAGGGATGAAAACATTCAGTACTTC,CASSRRYYRDENIQYF
TRBJ1-5,-,TRBV2,-,TGTGCCAGCAGTGAATCCCAAGGAGGGCGGGTGCGAGGTTTGGATCAGCCCCAGCATTTT,CASSESQGGRVRGLDQPQHF
TRBJ1-3,many,TRBV10-3,-,TGTGCCATCAGTGAGGGACAGATTGGAAACACCATATATTTT,CAISEGQIGNTIYF
TRBJ2-5,-,TRBV7-7,TRBD2,TGTGCCAGCAGCCCCGGGACTAGCGGGAGGGCCGGGGAGACCCAGTACTTC,CASSPGTSGRAGETQYF
TRBJ2-3,-,TRBV6-1,-,TGTGCCAGCAGTGGGAAGGGGGGCACTAGCACAGATACGCAGTATTTT,CASSGKGGTSTDTQYF
TRBJ1-1,many,TRBV29-1,-,TGCAGCGTTGCAGACATGACTGGAGCTTTCTTT,CSVADMTGAFF
TRBJ2-3,-,TRBV5-6,-,TGTGCCAGCAGCTTCGGGTCCGTGAGAGATACGCAGTATTTT,CASSFGSVRDTQYF
TRBJ2-3,few,TRBV4-3,TRBD2,TGCGCCAGCAGGTCACTAGCGGGGGCCAGCACAGATACGCAGTATTTT,CASRSLAGASTDTQYF
TRBJ2-1,many,TRBV5-1,-,TGCGCCAGCAGCCTGATGACCGCGGGTGACAACAATGAGCAGTTCTTC,CASSLMTAGDNNEQFF
TRBJ1-6,-,TRBV6-5,TRBD1,TGTGCCAGCAGTTACACAGGGGGCTCGGTTAATTCACCCCTCCACTTT,CASSYTGGSVNSPLHF
TRBJ1-2,many,TRBV27,TRBD1,TGTGCCAGCAGTTTATCGTGGGACAGGGGGATCTATGGCTACACCTTC,CASSLSWDRGIYGYTF
TRBJ1-1,few,TRBV5-1,-,TGCGCCAGCAGCTTAAAGGGGACCACGAACACTGAAGCTTTCTTT,CASSLKGTTNTEAFF
TRBJ2-2,-,TRBV29-1,TRBD2,TGCAGCGCGGGGGGGGCGGAAGTCGGCGGGGAGCTGTTTTTT,CSAGGAEVGGELFF
TRBJ1-4,many,TRBV6-5,-,TGTGCCAGCAGTTACTCCGGCGAAAAACTGTTTTTT,CASSYSGEKLFF
TRBJ1-2,few,TRBV6-2/TRBV6-3,TRBD1,TGTGCCAGCCGGAGACACACAGGGGACTATGGCTACACCTTC,CASRRHTGDYGYTF
TRBJ2-5,few,TRBV25-1,-,TGTGCCAGCAGCCCCAGCCACGGGACCCAGTACTTC,CASSPSHGTQYF
TRBJ2-7,-,TRBV18,TRBD1,TGTGCCAGCTCAACGACAGGGATGTCTGAGCAGTACTTC,CASSTTGMSEQYF
TRBJ2-2,-,TRBV29-1,-,TGCAGCGTTGCAGGGGAATCAAGTGGGAACACCGGGGAGCTGTTTTTT,CSVAGESSGNTGELFF
TRBJ2-1,few,TRBV20-1,-,TGCAGTGCTAGAAGGGACCCGGACTCCTACAATGAGCAGTTCTTC,CSARRDPDSYNEQFF
TRBJ2-2,-,TRBV24-1,TRBD2,TGTGCCACCAGTGACGCACAGGGTGGCGGACTAGCGTCGAACACCGGGGAGCTGTTTTTT,CATSDAQGGGLASNTGELFF
TRBJ2-1,many,TRBV5-1,-,TGCGCCAGCAGCTCACAGGGAGGACAATCACTTTCCTACAATGAGCAGTTCTTC,CASSSQGGQSLSYNEQFF
TRBJ2-5,few,TRBV7-2,-,TGTGCCAGCAGCGGCCAAAACCAAGAGACCCAGTACTTC,CASSGQNQETQYF
TRBJ1-1,few,TRBV7-3,TRBD1,TGTGCCAGCAGCTTAGACGGACAGGGATCCTCTGAAGCTTTCTTT,CASSLDGQGSSEAFF
TRBJ2-7,-,TRBV19,TRBD1,TGTGCCAGTAGTAGAGGGACAGCCGAACCCTACGAGCAGTACTTC,CASSRGTAEPYEQYF
TRBJ2-1,few,TRBV2,TRBD1,TGTGCCACAACCCTACAGGGGGGAACCTACAATGAGCAGTTCTTC,CATTLQGGTYNEQFF
TRBJ1-2,many,TRBV15,-,TGTGCCACCAGCAGAGATTTGTTAGGGGTTGGCTATGGCTACACCTTC,CATSRDLLGVGYGYTF
TRBJ2-7,-,TRBV5-1,TRBD2,TGCGCCAGCAGCGCTAGCGGGGGGGCCTACGAGCAGTACTTC,CASSASGGAYEQYF
TRBJ2-1,many,TRBV5-6,-,TGTGCCAGCTGGTCACGTTTCTACAATGAGCAGTTCTTC,CASWSRFYNEQFF
TRBJ2-7,-,TRBV5-6,-,TGTGCCAGCGTGGGGTCGAGCTCCTACGAGCAGTACTTC,CASVGSSSYEQYF
TRBJ1-1,few,TRBV20-1,TRBD1,TGCAGTGCTTTTGGACAGGAAGGGCTTGAAGCTTTCTTT,CSAFGQEGLEAFF
TRBJ1-1,few,TRBV6-5,-,TGTGCCAGTCTTCGGTCCGGGGGGGACACTGAAGCTTTCTTT,CASLRSGGDTEAFF
TRBJ2-5,-,TRBV5-4,TRBD1,TGTGCCAGCAGCCGAAGTCCCGGGACAGGATCCGGAGAGACCCAGTACTTC,CASSRSPGTGSGETQYF
TRBJ1-3,once,TRBV4-1,-,TGCGCCAGCAGCCAGGTAGCGGGGAAGGGCCTCGGAAACACCATATATTTT,CASSQVAGKGLGNTIYF
TRBJ1-4,few,TRBV10-3,TRBD1,TGTGCCATCAGGACAGGGGGTGATGAAAAACTGTTTTTT,CAIRTGGDEKLFF
TRBJ1-1,many,TRBV10-2,TRBD1,TGCGCCAGCAAGGGACAGGGGAACACTGAAGCTTTCTTT,CASKGQGNTEAFF
TRBJ2-2,many,TRBV5-1,-,TGCGCCAGCAGCTTCGGACAAAGCGGCACCGGGGAGCTGTTTTTT,CASSFGQSGTGELFF
TRBJ1-6,-,TRBV11-2,-,TGTGCCAGCAGCTTAATGGGTTCACCCCTCCACTTT,CASSLMGSPLHF
TRBJ2-1,few,TRBV6-2/TRBV6-3,TRBD2,TGTGCCAGCACTGGGCTAGCGGGAGGTGATGAGCAGTTCTTC,CASTGLAGGDEQFF